This T cell receptor beta chain was obtained from a study of CXCR4 blockade with PD-1 therapy in pancreatic cancer. From germline, CDR1 is LNHNV and CDR2 YYDKDF (reference sequence). Between the trimmed V and J ends, which lost 4 bases and 11 bases, there was a span of 18 bases. The CDR3 consists of 14 residues. This table comes from immunoSEQ multiplex PCR, and its TCRdb copy is limited to in-frame clones, with some not included. The sample has about 2,700 clones, roughly half seen once. This receptor was taken from a human donor with pancreatic ductal adenocarcinoma. The genes are TRBV15 and TRBJ2-1; weak D call: TRBD1 (6 bases). Sequences were obtained from tumor tissue. The CDR3 is CATSTASYRDKQFF. The CDR3 DNA is TGTGCCACCAGCACTGCCTCATACCGGGACAAGCAGTTCTTC.